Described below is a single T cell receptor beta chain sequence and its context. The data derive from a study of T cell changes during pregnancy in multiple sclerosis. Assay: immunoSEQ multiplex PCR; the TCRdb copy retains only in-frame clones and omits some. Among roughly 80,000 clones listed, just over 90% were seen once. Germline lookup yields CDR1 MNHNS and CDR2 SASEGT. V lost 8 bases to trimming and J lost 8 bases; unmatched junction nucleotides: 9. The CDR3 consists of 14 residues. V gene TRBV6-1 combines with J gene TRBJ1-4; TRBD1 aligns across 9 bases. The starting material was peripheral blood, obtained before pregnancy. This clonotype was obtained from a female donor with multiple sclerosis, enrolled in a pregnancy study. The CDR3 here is CASDPTGGREKLFF. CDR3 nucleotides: TGTGCCAGCGATCCGACAGGGGGAAGGGAAAAACTGTTTTTT.